The next 5 T cell receptor beta chains were all read from a single sample in a study of control samples from healthy donors and cancer patients. Assay: immunoSEQ multiplex PCR; the TCRdb copy retains only in-frame clones and omits some. This sample has roughly 95,000 clones, with more than 85% found just once. The sample comprised blood. These receptors were obtained from a woman aged 25 to 39 in good health.

The chain is built from TRBV19 and TRBJ2-3, with D perhaps TRBD2 (7 bases). CDR3 length: 15 amino acids. Germline V lookup: CDR1 LNHDA, CDR2 SQIVND (reference sequence). V lost 7 bases and J 2 bases, leaving 16 bases between the germline ends. CDR3 bases: TGTGCCAGTACCCTGAGGGGGGGCTCCACAGATACGCAGTATTTT. It encodes CASTLRGGSTDTQYF.

This clone was found a few times. The chain links TRBV5-1 to TRBJ1-1; the D is unclear. Trimming pared 0 bases from V and 0 bases from J, leaving 6 bases between. CDR1 SGHRS and CDR2 YFSETQ come from the germline V gene. The CDR3 extends over 14 amino acids. The CDR3 protein is CASSLEGMNTEAFF. The DNA of the CDR3 is TGCGCCAGCAGCTTGGAGGGAATGAACACTGAAGCTTTCTTT.

The rearrangement links TRBV10-1 to TRBJ2-7, with 7 bases fitting TRBD1. The CDR3 has 12 amino acids. With 8 bases clipped from V and 1 base from J, the junction kept 2 bases outside the gene matches. Germline V gives CDR1 WNHNN, CDR2 SYGVQD (reference sequence). CDR3 sequence (DNA): TGCGCCAGCTGGGACAGATCCTACGAGCAGTACTTC. Translation gives CASWDRSYEQYF.

This clone has a single count. The chain uses TRBV6-1 and TRBJ1-2, with unresolved D. Trimming cost V 3 bases and J 4 bases, with 24 bases left between them. The CDR3 has 18 amino acids. Looked up from germline, CDR1 is MNHNS and CDR2 is SASEGT. The CDR3 DNA is TGTGCCAGCAGTGATCCAGGTCTGACTCCACACTACGGCTATGGCTACACCTTC. Encoded protein: CASSDPGLTPHYGYGYTF.

The chain is built from TRBV18 and TRBJ1-1; no firm D call. This CDR3 is 11 amino acids long. V was cut by 6 bases and J by 8 bases, with 10 bases left in between. Germline V gene data show CDR1 as KGHSH and CDR2 as LQKENI. In DNA form, the CDR3 reads TGTGCCAGCTCTCCCGATGTGGAAGCTTTCTTT. Its translation: CASSPDVEAFF.